This is a list of T cell receptor beta chains from one sample in a study of early T cells in non-severe SARS-CoV-2 infection. TCRdb reanalysed the 5' RACE reads using MiXCR and keeps one entry per CDR3 protein. The sample lists about 39,000 distinct CDR3 sequences, around 5.4% seen once, with roughly 4% in the top ten. Material: whole blood, obtained at baseline. These receptors were obtained from an adult who was a healthcare worker with PCR-confirmed SARS-CoV-2 infection or an uninfected control (not recorded which). Each CDR3 is given with its conserved first and last residue. Fields, in order: D gene, clone size, CDR3 length, J gene, V gene, CDR3 DNA, CDR3 protein. The D gene is left open where the match is weak. Size tells how often a clone was seen (once, few, many) or the class of an expanded clone, and some rows leave it out.

>TRBD2|many|15|TRBJ2-2|TRBV6-5
TGTGCCAGCTATTCCGGGACTAGCGTTGTCGGGGAGCTGTTTTTT
CASYSGTSVVGELFF
>NA|medium-sized|13|TRBJ1-5|TRBV19
TGTGCCATCGGACAAACTAGCAATCAGCCCCAGCATTTT
CAIGQTSNQPQHF
>NA|many|13|TRBJ1-5|TRBV20-1
TGCAGTGCTAGAGAAGGGCAGAATCAGCCCCAGCATTTT
CSAREGQNQPQHF
>NA|many|14|TRBJ1-2|TRBV28
TGTGCCAGCAAATCCCCCGGCAGGGCCTATGGCTACACCTTC
CASKSPGRAYGYTF
>NA|many|19|TRBJ2-7|TRBV15
TGTGCCACCAGCAGAGATATTCGGAGGATCCTCCAGGCGCCTTACGAGCAGTACTTC
CATSRDIRRILQAPYEQYF
>NA|many|13|TRBJ2-5|TRBV11-3
TGTGCCAGCAGCTCGACAGAGGAAGAGACCCAGTACTTC
CASSSTEEETQYF
>TRBD1|NA|14|TRBJ2-2|TRBV29-1
TGCAGCGTGTCCTCGACAGGGGTAACCGGGGAGCTGTTTTTT
CSVSSTGVTGELFF
>TRBD1|many|16|TRBJ1-2|TRBV13
TGTGCCAGCAGCTTAGCGGAACACAGGGGGCCCTATGGCTACACCTTC
CASSLAEHRGPYGYTF
>TRBD2|many|15|TRBJ2-1|TRBV4-3
TGCGCCAGCAGCCAGGCGGGGGTGTCCTACAATGAGCAGTTCTTC
CASSQAGVSYNEQFF
>TRBD1|many|15|TRBJ2-1|TRBV25-1
TGTGCCAGCAGAACGACAGGGCTCTCCTACAATGAGCAGTTCTTC
CASRTTGLSYNEQFF
>TRBD2|many|17|TRBJ2-3|TRBV7-8
TGTGCCAGCAGCTCGCTAGCGGGCGGAATTAACACAGATACGCAGTATTTT
CASSSLAGGINTDTQYF
>NA|many|11|TRBJ1-5|TRBV21-1
TGTGCCAGCAAGGGTCGCAAGTCCCAGCATTTT
CASKGRKSQHF
>TRBD2|NA|15|TRBJ2-1|TRBV12-3/TRBV12-4
TGTGCCAGCAGTCCTGGGACTAGCACTAGTGATGAGCAGTTCTTC
CASSPGTSTSDEQFF
>TRBD1|NA|13|TRBJ2-7|TRBV9
TGTGCCAGCAGCGAGGGGGCTAGTTACGAGCAGTACTTC
CASSEGASYEQYF
>NA|many|12|TRBJ1-2|TRBV25-1
TGTGCCAGCAGGAGACAGGTCTATGGCTACACCTTC
CASRRQVYGYTF
>NA|many|14|TRBJ2-1|TRBV25-1
TGTGCCAGCAGCTGGACGAGCTCCTACAATGAGCAGTTCTTC
CASSWTSSYNEQFF
>NA|many|14|TRBJ2-7|TRBV7-8
TGTGCCAGCAGCTCCGATGGAGGACGGGCGGAGGGGTACTTC
CASSSDGGRAEGYF
>TRBD1|many|17|TRBJ1-1|TRBV6-5
TGTGCCAGCAGTTACCCCCGGGACAGGTCGATGAACACTGAAGCTTTCTTT
CASSYPRDRSMNTEAFF
>NA|many|15|TRBJ1-5|TRBV5-1
TGCGCCAGCAGCTTGACTGGAAATAGCAATCAGCCCCAGCATTTT
CASSLTGNSNQPQHF
>TRBD1|many|15|TRBJ2-1|TRBV7-2
TGTGCCAGCAGCCCTGACAGGGGCGAGTACAATGAGCAGTTCTTC
CASSPDRGEYNEQFF
>TRBD1|NA|13|TRBJ1-1|TRBV6-5
TGTGCCAGCAGTCAAAGGGGGCTCCGCCAAGCTTTCTTT
CASSQRGLRQAFF
>NA|few|13|TRBJ2-4|TRBV11-2
TGTGCCAGCAGCCACCCAACAAAAAACATTCAGTACTTC
CASSHPTKNIQYF
>NA|many|13|TRBJ1-2|TRBV7-9
TGTGCCAGCAGCTCGCGGACAGACTATGGCTACACCTTC
CASSSRTDYGYTF
>NA|many|16|TRBJ2-7|TRBV5-1
TGCGCCAGCAGCCCTATACCCAGGGCAGGGTCCTACGAGCAGTACTTC
CASSPIPRAGSYEQYF
>NA|many|12|TRBJ2-1|TRBV24-1
TGTGCCACCAGTGCGCCCGCGAATGAGCAGTTCTTC
CATSAPANEQFF
>TRBD2|many|15|TRBJ2-1|TRBV6-1
TGTGCCAGCAGTGAAATTAGCGGGGGGCCACATGAGCAGTTCTTC
CASSEISGGPHEQFF
>NA|many|12|TRBJ2-2|TRBV24-1
TGTGCCACCAGTGGACTAGCCGGGGAGCTGTTTTTT
CATSGLAGELFF